The source of this T cell receptor beta chain is a study of cytomegalovirus exposure and HLA in healthy donors. The V segment lost 3 bases and the J segment 4 bases; nucleotides outside the gene matches: 11. The CDR3 runs to 16 residues. Germline V gene sequence: CDR1 SGHAT, CDR2 FQNNGV. To note about this clone: No antigen is known for it.

It was with 60 Vbeta and 13 Jbeta primers that the PCR ran. Some clones are missing from TCRdb's copy, which holds only in-frame ones; the method was immunoSEQ multiplex PCR. Found here are approximately 110,000 clones, more than 75% of them singletons; the top ten hold 13%. Regarding the study as a whole: The records held CMV serostatus as the only immune exposure information. Some V segments (TRBV6-2 and TRBV6-3 among them) were excluded as indistinguishable.

The sequenced sample consisted of PBMCs. The TCR comes from an older woman in good health and CMV-seropositive. The chain carries TRBV11-2 and TRBJ1-2; TRBD1 agrees at 7 bases. CDR3 sequence (DNA): TGTGCCAGCAGCTTGAATGCAGGACAGGCCCCCTATGGCTACACCTTC. Amino acid sequence: CASSLNAGQAPYGYTF.